This note documents a single T cell receptor (beta chain) sequence. Its matching antigen is unknown. Indicated time point: after neoadjuvant nivolumab, at surgical resection. These data belong to a study of neoadjuvant anti-PD-1 for oral cavity cancer. Turning to the study itself: Patients without progression got a fourth dose around day 43. Study conclusions and caveats: Higher pretreatment Treg/Th17 ratios tracked higher pretreatment blood clonality. Greater tumor shrinkage accompanied bigger post-treatment sizes of preexisting clones.

There are 16 residues in the CDR3. V was pared by 3 bases and J by 4 bases, with 17 bases between. Germline CDR1 is WSHSY and CDR2 is SAAADI. Produced via immunoSEQ multiplex PCR; TCRdb's table is partial and in-frame only. The data show under 6,000 clones, less than 65% seen once. The sequence was obtained from a person aged 40 to 85 with oral cavity squamous cell carcinoma. This specimen was tumor tissue, taken after nivolumab (anti-PD-1) treatment. The chain is built from TRBV10-2 and TRBJ2-3, with D possibly matching TRBD2 (7 bases). The CDR3 spells CASSDLVRGGPDTQYF. DNA for the CDR3: TGCGCCAGCAGTGACTTGGTGAGGGGGGGTCCAGATACGCAGTATTTT.